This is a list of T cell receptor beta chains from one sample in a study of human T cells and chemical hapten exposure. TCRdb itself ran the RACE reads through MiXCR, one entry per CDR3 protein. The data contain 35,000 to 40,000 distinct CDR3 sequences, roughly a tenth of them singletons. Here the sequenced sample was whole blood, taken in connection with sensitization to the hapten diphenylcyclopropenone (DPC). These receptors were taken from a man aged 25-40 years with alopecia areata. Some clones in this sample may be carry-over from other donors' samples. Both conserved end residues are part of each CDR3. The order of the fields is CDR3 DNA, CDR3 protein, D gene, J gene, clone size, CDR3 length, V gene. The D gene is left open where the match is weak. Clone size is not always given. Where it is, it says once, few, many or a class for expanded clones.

CDR3nt: TGCAGCGTTGACGGGACAGGGCCTAGAGATACGCAGTATTTT; CDR3aa: CSVDGTGPRDTQYF; d_gene: TRBD1; j_gene: TRBJ2-3; abundance: many; len: 14; v_gene: TRBV29-1
CDR3nt: TGTGCCAGCAGTTACGCCGCGGGGGACGTCACAGATACGCAGTATTTT; CDR3aa: CASSYAAGDVTDTQYF; d_gene: TRBD2; j_gene: TRBJ2-3; abundance: few; len: 16; v_gene: TRBV6-2/TRBV6-3
CDR3nt: TGTGCCAGCAAACCCCCGAGTGAGACCCAGTACTTC; CDR3aa: CASKPPSETQYF; d_gene: .; j_gene: TRBJ2-5; abundance: many; len: 12; v_gene: TRBV3-1
CDR3nt: TGTGCCAGCAGCTCACCCTTTGGGCATCAAGAGACCCAGTACTTC; CDR3aa: CASSSPFGHQETQYF; d_gene: .; j_gene: TRBJ2-5; abundance: many; len: 15; v_gene: TRBV7-2
CDR3nt: TGTGCCAGCAGCTTACAGGGGTACACTGAAGCTTTCTTT; CDR3aa: CASSLQGYTEAFF; d_gene: .; j_gene: TRBJ1-1; abundance: .; len: 13; v_gene: TRBV7-9
CDR3nt: TGTGCCAGCAGTCGGACTAGCGCCACGTACAATGAGCAGTTCTTC; CDR3aa: CASSRTSATYNEQFF; d_gene: TRBD2; j_gene: TRBJ2-1; abundance: .; len: 15; v_gene: TRBV5-4
CDR3nt: TGTGCAAGTCGCCCGGACAGGGAAGGGAACACTGAAGCTTTCTTT; CDR3aa: CASRPDREGNTEAFF; d_gene: .; j_gene: TRBJ1-1; abundance: .; len: 15; v_gene: TRBV12-2
CDR3nt: TGCAGCGTTGTCGTGGCCAGCAATGAGCAGTTCTTC; CDR3aa: CSVVVASNEQFF; d_gene: .; j_gene: TRBJ2-1; abundance: .; len: 12; v_gene: TRBV29-1
CDR3nt: TGCGCCAGCAGCCAAGAAAGTAGGCGGGGTGTCGGGGAGCTGTTTTTT; CDR3aa: CASSQESRRGVGELFF; d_gene: .; j_gene: TRBJ2-2; abundance: .; len: 16; v_gene: TRBV4-1
CDR3nt: TGTGCCAGCAGCTCATCCTCGGGCGCTAGCACAGATACGCAGTATTTT; CDR3aa: CASSSSSGASTDTQYF; d_gene: .; j_gene: TRBJ2-3; abundance: many; len: 16; v_gene: TRBV7-6
CDR3nt: TGTGCCATAGGGAATTACAATGAGCAGTTCTTC; CDR3aa: CAIGNYNEQFF; d_gene: .; j_gene: TRBJ2-1; abundance: many; len: 11; v_gene: TRBV3-1
CDR3nt: TGTGCCAGCAGTTCAAGGGGAGGGCGTGTAGCCCCGAGGACAGATACGCAGTATTTT; CDR3aa: CASSSRGGRVAPRTDTQYF; d_gene: TRBD2; j_gene: TRBJ2-3; abundance: few; len: 19; v_gene: TRBV7-6
CDR3nt: TGTGCCAGCAGGTCCCCCACAAACACTGAAGCTTTCTTT; CDR3aa: CASRSPTNTEAFF; d_gene: .; j_gene: TRBJ1-1; abundance: many; len: 13; v_gene: TRBV28
CDR3nt: TGTGCCAGCAGCTTACAGGGGGACAATGGCTACACCTTC; CDR3aa: CASSLQGDNGYTF; d_gene: TRBD1; j_gene: TRBJ1-2; abundance: many; len: 13; v_gene: TRBV7-9
CDR3nt: TGTGCCAGCAGAGAAGGGGACTCCCCCACAGATACGCAGTATTTT; CDR3aa: CASREGDSPTDTQYF; d_gene: .; j_gene: TRBJ2-3; abundance: .; len: 15; v_gene: TRBV2
CDR3nt: TGTGCCACCACAGCGGGACACTATATGATCTTT; CDR3aa: CATTAGHYMIF; d_gene: .; j_gene: TRBJ1-1; abundance: many; len: 11; v_gene: TRBV5-5
CDR3nt: TGCGCCAGCAGCTTTCCGGGCGGGAGTAATGAGCAGTTCTTC; CDR3aa: CASSFPGGSNEQFF; d_gene: TRBD2; j_gene: TRBJ2-1; abundance: few; len: 14; v_gene: TRBV5-1
CDR3nt: TGCGCCACTCTAGAGCTGGGTCATCGCACAGATACGCAGTATTTT; CDR3aa: CATLELGHRTDTQYF; d_gene: .; j_gene: TRBJ2-3; abundance: few; len: 15; v_gene: TRBV10-2
CDR3nt: TGTGCCAGCAGTTCCCCAATCAGGAGGGGTACGCAGTATTTT; CDR3aa: CASSSPIRRGTQYF; d_gene: .; j_gene: TRBJ2-3; abundance: many; len: 14; v_gene: TRBV28
CDR3nt: TGTGCCAGCAGCCAAGGACTAGCTCTGGGAGAGACCCAGTACTTC; CDR3aa: CASSQGLALGETQYF; d_gene: TRBD2; j_gene: TRBJ2-5; abundance: .; len: 15; v_gene: TRBV14
CDR3nt: TGTGCCAGCAGCTCCTTGGCTGAAGCTTTCTTT; CDR3aa: CASSSLAEAFF; d_gene: .; j_gene: TRBJ1-1; abundance: few; len: 11; v_gene: TRBV7-2
CDR3nt: TGTGCCAGCAGCTTAGTCGTTGCGGGAGGTGGTAATAGGCACCAAGAGACCCAGTACTTC; CDR3aa: CASSLVVAGGGNRHQETQYF; d_gene: TRBD2; j_gene: TRBJ2-5; abundance: few; len: 20; v_gene: TRBV11-2
CDR3nt: TGTGCCAGCAGCTTAGTAGGGCCGGGACAGGTGAACACTGAAGCTTTCTTT; CDR3aa: CASSLVGPGQVNTEAFF; d_gene: TRBD1; j_gene: TRBJ1-1; abundance: many; len: 17; v_gene: TRBV7-6
CDR3nt: TGTGCCAGCAGTAAACGACAGGGTGTCGATCAGCCCCAGCATTTT; CDR3aa: CASSKRQGVDQPQHF; d_gene: TRBD1; j_gene: TRBJ1-5; abundance: many; len: 15; v_gene: TRBV27
CDR3nt: TGCGCCAGCAGCGCGCGGATCAATAGCGATAGTGAGCAGTTCTTC; CDR3aa: CASSARINSDSEQFF; d_gene: .; j_gene: TRBJ2-1; abundance: few; len: 15; v_gene: TRBV5-1
CDR3nt: TGTGCCAGCTCACCAGGACAGGGCCGAATGAACACTGAAGCTTTCTTT; CDR3aa: CASSPGQGRMNTEAFF; d_gene: TRBD1; j_gene: TRBJ1-1; abundance: .; len: 16; v_gene: TRBV18